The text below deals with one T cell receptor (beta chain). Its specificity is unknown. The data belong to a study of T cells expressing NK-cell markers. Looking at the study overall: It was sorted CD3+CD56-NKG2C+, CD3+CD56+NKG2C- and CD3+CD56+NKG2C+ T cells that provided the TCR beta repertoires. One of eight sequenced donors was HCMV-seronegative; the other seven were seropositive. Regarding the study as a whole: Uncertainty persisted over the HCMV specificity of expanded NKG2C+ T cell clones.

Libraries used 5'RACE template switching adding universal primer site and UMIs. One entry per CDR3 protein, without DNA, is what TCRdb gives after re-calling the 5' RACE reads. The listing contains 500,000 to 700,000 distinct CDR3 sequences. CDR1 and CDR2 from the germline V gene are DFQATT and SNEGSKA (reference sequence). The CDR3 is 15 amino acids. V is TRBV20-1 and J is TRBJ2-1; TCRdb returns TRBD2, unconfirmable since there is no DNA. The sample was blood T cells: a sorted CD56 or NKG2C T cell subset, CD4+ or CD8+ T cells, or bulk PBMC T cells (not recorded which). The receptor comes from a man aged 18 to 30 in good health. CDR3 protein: CSAVGTSGSGNEQFF.